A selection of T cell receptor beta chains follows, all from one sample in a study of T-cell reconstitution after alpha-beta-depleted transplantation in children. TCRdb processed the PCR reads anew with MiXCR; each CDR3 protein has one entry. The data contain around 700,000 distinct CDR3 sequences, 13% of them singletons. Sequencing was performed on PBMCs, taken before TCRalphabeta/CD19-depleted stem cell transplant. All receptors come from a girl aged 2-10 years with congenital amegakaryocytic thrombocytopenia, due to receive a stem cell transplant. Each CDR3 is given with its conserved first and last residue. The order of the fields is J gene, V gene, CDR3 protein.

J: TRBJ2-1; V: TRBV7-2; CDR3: CASSRRAGVGPEQFF
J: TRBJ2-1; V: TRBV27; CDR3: CASSTERDPTRSYNEQFF
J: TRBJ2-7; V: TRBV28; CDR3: CASRRPGVNYEQYF
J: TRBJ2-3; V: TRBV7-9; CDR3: CASSLGTNEAQYF
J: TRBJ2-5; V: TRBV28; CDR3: CASTAVWLETQYF
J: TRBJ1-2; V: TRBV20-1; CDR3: CSANKLRMGGYTF
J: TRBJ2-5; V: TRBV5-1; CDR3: CASSLESSGTQYF
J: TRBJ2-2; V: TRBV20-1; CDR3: CSAETRDTGELFF
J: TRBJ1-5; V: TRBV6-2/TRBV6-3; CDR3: CASSYPTGGIYQPQHF
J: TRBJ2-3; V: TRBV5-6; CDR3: CASSLGREGTDTQYF
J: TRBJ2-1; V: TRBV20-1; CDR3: CSAVEGATFGGSQQFF
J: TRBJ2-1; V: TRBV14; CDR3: CASSPKLSGVYNEQFF
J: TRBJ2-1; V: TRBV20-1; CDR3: CSVTRRTYNEQFF
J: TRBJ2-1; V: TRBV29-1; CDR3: CSAPRTSGKLSYNEQFF
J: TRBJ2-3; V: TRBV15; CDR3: CAIRPVTSTDTQYF
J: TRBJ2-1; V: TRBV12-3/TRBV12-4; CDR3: CASGQTSEQFF
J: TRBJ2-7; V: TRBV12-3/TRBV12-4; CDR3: CASSPGLAPGEQYF
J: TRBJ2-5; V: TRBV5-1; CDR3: CASSLGPPEETQYF
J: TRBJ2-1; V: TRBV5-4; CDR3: CASGSLGKDNEQFF
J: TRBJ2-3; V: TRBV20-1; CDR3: CSATRDSRTDTQYF
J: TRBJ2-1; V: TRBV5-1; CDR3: CASSTRVGVRTNEQFF
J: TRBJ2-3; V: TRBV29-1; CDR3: CSGGPTDTQYF
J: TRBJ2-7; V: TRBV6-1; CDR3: CASRRTISYEQYF
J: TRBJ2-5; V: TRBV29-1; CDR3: CSVVKRGEQETQYF
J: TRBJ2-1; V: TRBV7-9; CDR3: CASSPKGGLRSYNEQFF
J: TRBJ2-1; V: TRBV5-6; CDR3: CASSLAATGGIFNEQFF
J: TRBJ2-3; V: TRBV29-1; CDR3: CSVCLETNTQYF
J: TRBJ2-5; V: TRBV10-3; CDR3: CAISEALAAKETQYF
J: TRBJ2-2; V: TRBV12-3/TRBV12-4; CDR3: CASRGRGALTGELFF
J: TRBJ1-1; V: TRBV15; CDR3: CATSRDTWDRDLQEAFF
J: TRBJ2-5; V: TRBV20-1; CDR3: CSANDFTSEYQETQYF
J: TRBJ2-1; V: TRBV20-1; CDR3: CSARVPQSLYNEQFF
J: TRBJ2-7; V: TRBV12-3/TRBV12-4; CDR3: CASSLLPWASDSYEQYF
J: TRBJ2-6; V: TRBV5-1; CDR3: CASSLGASTSGANVLTF
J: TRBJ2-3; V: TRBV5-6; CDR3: CASSLVRYTDTQYF